The next 25 T cell receptor beta chains were all read from a single sample in a study of T cell responses to AZD1222 COVID-19 vaccine. Only in-frame clones appear in the TCRdb table, and some are missing; sequencing was by immunoSEQ multiplex PCR. The sample lists roughly 100,000 clones; approximately 88% were seen once. Specimen: peripheral blood, collected 28 days after the second AZD1222 dose. The receptors shown here come from an adult who received the AZD1222 COVID-19 vaccine.

The chain links TRBV29-1 to TRBJ2-1; D gene ambiguous. The CDR3 is made up of 10 amino acids. The V end lost 6 bases, the J end lost 7 bases, and 7 bases lay between the germline ends. In germline, CDR1 is SQVTM, CDR2 ANQGSEA. CDR3 in DNA: TGCAGCGTATCCGGGAATGAGCAGTTCTTC. It codes for CSVSGNEQFF.

The V gene is TRBV7-3, the J gene TRBJ2-5; 7 bases are a match to TRBD2. CDR1 and CDR2 from the germline V gene are SGHTA and FQGTGA. This CDR3 has 13 amino acids. V was pared by 6 bases and J by 5 bases, with 6 bases of the junction left unmatched. The CDR3 loop is CASSRRELETQYF. In DNA, the CDR3 is TGTGCCAGCAGTCGGCGGGAGTTGGAGACCCAGTACTTC.

The chain carries TRBV2 and TRBJ2-5, with D possibly matching TRBD2 (6 bases). V lost 6 bases and J lost 6, with 17 bases in between. CDR1 is SNHLY, CDR2 FYNNEI, per germline. The CDR3 sequence is 14 residues long. This CDR3 is CASRDRGGKKTQYF. CDR3 coding DNA: TGTGCCAGCAGGGACCGGGGAGGAAAAAAGACCCAGTACTTC.

A word on this clone: This sample includes further DNA sequences coding for the same CDR3. V gene TRBV12-3 or TRBV12-4 combines with J gene TRBJ1-1, with unresolved D. The germline V and J ends were trimmed by 1 base and 5 bases, with 8 bases remaining between them. The CDR3 consists of 13 residues. CDR3 nucleotides: TGTGCCAGCAGTTTAGGTCTCGGGACTGAAGCTTTCTTT. Translation gives CASSLGLGTEAFF.

This clone was recorded a few times. This chain connects TRBV6-5 to TRBJ1-1, with D unresolved. V dropped 5 bases and J dropped 1 base, with 11 bases sitting between them. Germline V gives CDR1 MNHEY, CDR2 SVGAGI. CDR3 length equals 14 residues. The CDR3 is CASSTLTENTEAFF. The CDR3 nucleotides are TGTGCCAGCAGTACTTTAACGGAGAACACTGAAGCTTTCTTT.

In the case of this clone: Other DNA sequences within the sample encode an identical CDR3. This rearrangement joins TRBV7-9 to TRBJ1-1; tentatively, D is TRBD1 (6 bases). CDR1 SEHNR and CDR2 FQNEAQ come from the germline V gene (reference sequence). The V gene lost 5 bases and the J gene lost 2 bases, with 9 bases spanning the gap. There are 13 residues in the CDR3. The CDR3 loop reads CASSPQGNTEAFF. The DNA of the CDR3 is TGTGCCAGCAGCCCACAGGGAAACACTGAAGCTTTCTTT.

The rearrangement joins TRBV13 to TRBJ2-1, with 7 bases lining up with TRBD1. CDR3 length equals 18 residues. The germline gives CDR1 PRHDT, CDR2 FYEKMQ (reference sequence). The ends lost 5 bases at V and 4 bases at J; junction bases unmatched: 17. The CDR3 protein is CASSPPGGDSREYNEQFF. The DNA for the CDR3 is TGTGCCAGCAGCCCCCCAGGGGGAGACTCGAGGGAGTACAATGAGCAGTTCTTC.

V gene TRBV6-5 combines with J gene TRBJ2-7, with 8 bases identical to TRBD1. CDR1 and CDR2 from the germline V gene are MNHEY and SVGAGI. The CDR3 extends over 14 amino acids. V shed 0 bases, J shed 6 bases, and the junction held 4 bases outside the gene matches. CDR3 nucleotide sequence: TGTGCCAGCAGTTACTCCCGGACAGGGATCGAGCAGTACTTC. Protein sequence: CASSYSRTGIEQYF.

The rearrangement joins TRBV7-7 to TRBJ2-3; D not resolved. V was trimmed by 6 bases and J by 4 bases, leaving 11 bases between them. Germline CDR1 and CDR2: SSHAT and FNYEAQ (reference sequence). This CDR3 has 13 amino acids. The DNA for the CDR3 is TGTGCCAGCAGTTACGCACGGGCAGATACGCAGTATTTT. Encoded protein: CASSYARADTQYF.

The chain is built from TRBV9 and TRBJ1-2; possible D gene TRBD1, 5 bases. Between the trimmed V and J ends, which lost 1 base and 8 bases, there was a span of 15 bases. Germline V gene lookup returns CDR1 SGDLS and CDR2 YYNGEE. The CDR3 loop spans 14 amino acids. CDR3 region: CASSVNHRPGGYTF. The CDR3 DNA is TGTGCCAGCAGCGTAAATCACAGGCCAGGGGGCTACACCTTC. Based on the CDR3 plus reference TRBV9 and TRBJ1-2, the full variable domain is DSGVTQTPKHLITATGQRVTLRCSPRSGDLSVYWYQQSLDQGLQFLIQYYNGEERAKGNILERFSAQQFPDLHSELNLSSLELGDSALYFCASSVNHRPGGYTFGSGTRLTVV.

This sequence joins TRBV6-5 and TRBJ1-1; the D is unclear. There are 13 residues in the CDR3. V was cut by 5 bases and J by 8 bases, with 15 bases left in between. The germline CDR1 and CDR2 sequences are MNHEY and SVGAGI. The CDR3 DNA sequence: TGTGCCAGCAGTCTCGACTTAAACTCAGAAGCTTTCTTT. Translated, it gives CASSLDLNSEAFF.

This chain joins TRBV4-1 and TRBJ2-4; tentatively, D is TRBD1 or TRBD2 (6 bases each). Germline loops: CDR1 MGHRA, CDR2 YSYEKL. The CDR3 runs 16 residues. V gave up 1 base and J gave up 9 bases, with 19 bases separating them. Here the CDR3 reads CASSQGGAFHSGIQYF. The CDR3 DNA sequence: TGCGCCAGCAGCCAAGGGGGGGCCTTCCACTCGGGCATTCAGTACTTC.

V is TRBV19 and J is TRBJ1-5; D might be TRBD1 (5 bases). The CDR3 runs 14 residues. Trimming removed 8 bases at V and 3 bases at J, with 14 bases between. Germline V gene lookup returns CDR1 LNHDA and CDR2 SQIVND (reference sequence). In DNA, the CDR3 is TGTGCCAGTTGGGACCCAAGTCCCAATCAGCCCCAGCATTTT. This translates into CASWDPSPNQPQHF.

The V call is TRBV5-1, the J call TRBJ2-7; no reliable D call. This CDR3 is built from 14 residues. V was trimmed by 4 bases and J by 2 bases, leaving 13 bases between them. The V gene's germline CDR1 is SGHRS and CDR2 YFSETQ. CDR3 amino acids: CASSPGPLPYEQYF. DNA for the CDR3: TGCGCCAGCAGCCCCGGGCCGCTACCCTACGAGCAGTACTTC.

Details on this clone: One end of the junction varies from germline; a read error may be responsible. The V and J genes are TRBV30 and TRBJ2-7; 10 positions agree with TRBD2. The CDR3 is 12 amino acids. Germline CDR1 reads GTSNPN; CDR2 reads SVGIG (reference sequence). The CDR3 DNA is TGTGCCTGGAACAGCCAAGGACTAGCGGCTAAGTTC. This codes for CAWNSQGLAAKF.

This chain uses TRBV10-1 with TRBJ1-4, with no clear D. Trimming pared 4 bases from V and 6 bases from J, leaving 12 bases between. Germline V lookup: CDR1 WNHNN, CDR2 SYGVQD (reference sequence). The CDR3 is 14 residues long. The CDR3 spells CASSAGRSDEKLFF. CDR3 sequence (DNA): TGCGCCAGCAGTGCCGGCAGATCGGATGAAAAACTGTTTTTT.

The chain has TRBV5-1 and TRBJ1-2; tentatively, D is TRBD1 (6 bases). From germline, CDR1 is SGHRS and CDR2 YFSETQ. This CDR3 contains 13 residues. V shed 3 bases and J shed 2 bases, with 8 bases lying between them. CDR3: CASSSGANYGYTF. The CDR3 DNA follows: TGCGCCAGCAGCTCAGGGGCAAACTATGGCTACACCTTC.

V and J are TRBV5-1 and TRBJ1-1; D remains unclear. The V gene's germline CDR1 is SGHRS and CDR2 YFSETQ. Between the trimmed V and J ends, which lost 4 bases and 4 bases, there was a span of 11 bases. CDR3 size: 13 residues. CDR3 in DNA: TGCGCCAGCAGCGGCCCCTATAGCACTGAAGCTTTCTTT. This sequence encodes CASSGPYSTEAFF.

This clone has a handful of counts. The rearrangement uses TRBV27 and TRBJ1-1, with D possibly matching TRBD1 (5 bases). Trimming took off 5 bases at V and 7 bases at J, with 17 bases between the two ends. CDR1 and CDR2 (germline): MNHEY, SMNVEV (reference sequence). The CDR3 runs to 14 residues. The CDR3 loop reads CASSRRGVDGEAFF. CDR3 sequence (DNA): TGTGCCAGCAGTCGTCGGGGGGTTGACGGTGAAGCTTTCTTT.

This sequence joins TRBV7-9 and TRBJ1-1, with 7 bases aligning to TRBD1. The CDR3 consists of 15 residues. The germline CDR1 and CDR2 sequences are SEHNR and FQNEAQ (reference sequence). The V and J ends lost 6 bases and 6 bases, in that order; junction bases with no gene match: 13. CDR3 sequence reads: CASSPIPAGGSEAFF. The DNA of the CDR3 is TGTGCCAGCAGTCCTATACCTGCAGGGGGGTCTGAAGCTTTCTTT.

This chain connects TRBV18 to TRBJ1-6, with TRBD1 identical over 7 bases. This CDR3 has 14 residues. The germline V gene has CDR1 KGHSH and CDR2 LQKENI. With 6 bases clipped from V and 8 bases from J, the junction kept 7 bases outside the gene matches. CDR3 loop: CASSRGTADSPLHF. The CDR3 DNA is TGTGCCAGCTCCCGAGGGACAGCCGATTCACCCCTCCACTTT.

The rearrangement links TRBV3-1 (or the pseudogene TRBV3-2) to TRBJ1-2; 8 bases match TRBD1. The CDR3 runs to 14 residues. With 3 bases clipped from V and 0 bases from J, the junction kept 0 bases outside the gene matches. Germline CDR1 is LGHDT and CDR2 is YNNKEL (reference sequence). CDR3 bases: TGTGCCAGCAGCCAGGGACAGGCTAACTATGGCTACACCTTC. Its translation is CASSQGQANYGYTF.

The chain carries TRBV27 and TRBJ1-2; no clear D. Trimming stripped 3 bases from V and 4 bases from J, with 9 bases between. The germline CDR1 and CDR2 sequences are MNHEY and SMNVEV (reference sequence). The CDR3 length is 13 residues. For the CDR3, the DNA is TGTGCCAGCAGTTTCGGCAGGAGCTATGGCTACACCTTC. Translating it yields CASSFGRSYGYTF.

The chain uses TRBV6-5 and TRBJ1-5, with TRBD1 identical over 7 bases. V shed 6 bases and J 3 bases; nucleotides not matched to a gene: 8. From germline, CDR1 is MNHEY and CDR2 SVGAGI. The length of the CDR3 is 15 residues. For the CDR3, the DNA is TGTGCCAGCAGCCGAACAGGGGCCCACAATCAGCCCCAGCATTTT. Translated, it gives CASSRTGAHNQPQHF.

This chain uses TRBV19 with TRBJ1-2; TRBD1 aligns across 7 bases. The CDR3 has 13 amino acids. V was pared by 5 bases and J by 8 bases, with 8 bases of the junction left unmatched. CDR1 is LNHDA and CDR2 is SQIVND in the germline V gene (reference sequence). CDR3 nucleotide sequence: TGTGCCAGTAGTGCGGAGGACAGGTCCGGCTACACCTTC. Encoded protein: CASSAEDRSGYTF.